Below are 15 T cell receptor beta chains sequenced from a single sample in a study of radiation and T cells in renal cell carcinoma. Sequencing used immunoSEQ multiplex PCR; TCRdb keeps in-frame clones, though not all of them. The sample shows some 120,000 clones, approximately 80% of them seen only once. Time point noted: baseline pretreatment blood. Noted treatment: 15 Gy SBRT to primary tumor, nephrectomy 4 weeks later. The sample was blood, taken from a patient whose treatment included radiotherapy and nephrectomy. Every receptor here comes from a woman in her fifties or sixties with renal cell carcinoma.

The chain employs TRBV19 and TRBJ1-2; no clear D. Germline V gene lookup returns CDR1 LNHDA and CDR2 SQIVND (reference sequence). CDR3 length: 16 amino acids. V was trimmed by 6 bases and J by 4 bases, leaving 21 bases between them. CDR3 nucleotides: TGTGCCAGTAGCCCACGGGCCGCGACCAACCTCTATGGCTACACCTTC. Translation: CASSPRAATNLYGYTF.

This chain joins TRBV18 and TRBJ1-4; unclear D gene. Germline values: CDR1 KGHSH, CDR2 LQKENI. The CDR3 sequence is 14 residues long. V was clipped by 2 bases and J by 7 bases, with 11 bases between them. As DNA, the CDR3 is TGTGCCAGCTCACCAGATGGGGATAGTGAAAAACTGTTTTTT. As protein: CASSPDGDSEKLFF.

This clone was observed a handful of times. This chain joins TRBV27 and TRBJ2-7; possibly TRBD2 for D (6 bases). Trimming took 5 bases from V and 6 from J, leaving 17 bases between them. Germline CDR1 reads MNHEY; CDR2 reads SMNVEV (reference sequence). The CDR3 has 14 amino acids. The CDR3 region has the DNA TGTGCCAGCAGTACTATACCGGCCGGGGGCGAGCAGTACTTC. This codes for CASSTIPAGGEQYF.

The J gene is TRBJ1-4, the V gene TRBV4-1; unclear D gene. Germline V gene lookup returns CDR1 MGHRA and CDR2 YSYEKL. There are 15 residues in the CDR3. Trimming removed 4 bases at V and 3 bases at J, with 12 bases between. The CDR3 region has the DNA TGCGCCAGCAGCCTAAGGGAGGGCTCTAATGAAAAACTGTTTTTT. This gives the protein CASSLREGSNEKLFF.

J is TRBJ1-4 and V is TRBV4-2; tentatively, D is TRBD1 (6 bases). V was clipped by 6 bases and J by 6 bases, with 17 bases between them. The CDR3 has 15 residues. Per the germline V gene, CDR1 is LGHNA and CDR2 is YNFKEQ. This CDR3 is CASSPTGRGDEKLFF. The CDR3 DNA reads TGTGCCAGCAGTCCTACAGGGCGAGGGGATGAAAAACTGTTTTTT.

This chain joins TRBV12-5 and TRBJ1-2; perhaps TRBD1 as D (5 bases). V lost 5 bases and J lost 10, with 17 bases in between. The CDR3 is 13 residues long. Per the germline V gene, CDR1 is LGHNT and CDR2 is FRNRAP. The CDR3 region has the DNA TGTGCTAGTGGTCATTTGACCGGGACCACCTACACCTTC. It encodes CASGHLTGTTYTF.

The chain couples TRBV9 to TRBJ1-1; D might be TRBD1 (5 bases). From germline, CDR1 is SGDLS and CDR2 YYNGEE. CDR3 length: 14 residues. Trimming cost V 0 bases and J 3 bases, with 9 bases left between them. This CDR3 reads CASSVEGRDTEAFF. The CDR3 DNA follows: TGTGCCAGCAGCGTAGAGGGGAGGGACACTGAAGCTTTCTTT.

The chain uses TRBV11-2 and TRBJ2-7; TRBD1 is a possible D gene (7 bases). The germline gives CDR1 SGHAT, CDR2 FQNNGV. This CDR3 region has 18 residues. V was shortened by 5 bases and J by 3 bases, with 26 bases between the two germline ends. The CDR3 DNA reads TGTGCCAGCAGCCCCCCAAAGGGCTTAGGGGGCGGGAACTACGAGCAGTACTTC. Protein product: CASSPPKGLGGGNYEQYF.

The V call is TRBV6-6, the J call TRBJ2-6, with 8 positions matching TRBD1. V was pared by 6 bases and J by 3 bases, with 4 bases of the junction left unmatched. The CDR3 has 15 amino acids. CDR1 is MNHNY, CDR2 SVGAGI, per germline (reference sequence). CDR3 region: CASRPGGNGANVLTF. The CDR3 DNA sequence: TGTGCCAGCAGACCAGGGGGCAATGGGGCCAACGTCCTGACTTTC.

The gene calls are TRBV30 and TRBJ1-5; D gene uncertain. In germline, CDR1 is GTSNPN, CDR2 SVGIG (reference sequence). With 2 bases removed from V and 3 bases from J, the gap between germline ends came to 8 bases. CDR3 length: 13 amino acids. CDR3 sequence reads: CAWSIGYNQPQHF. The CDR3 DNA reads TGTGCCTGGAGTATCGGGTACAATCAGCCCCAGCATTTT. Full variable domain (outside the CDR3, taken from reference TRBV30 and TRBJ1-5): SQTIHQWPATLVQPVGSPLSLECTVEGTSNPNLYWYRQAAGRGLQLLFYSVGIGQISSEVPQNLSASRPQDRQFILSSKKLLLSDSGFYLCAWSIGYNQPQHFGDGTRLSIL.

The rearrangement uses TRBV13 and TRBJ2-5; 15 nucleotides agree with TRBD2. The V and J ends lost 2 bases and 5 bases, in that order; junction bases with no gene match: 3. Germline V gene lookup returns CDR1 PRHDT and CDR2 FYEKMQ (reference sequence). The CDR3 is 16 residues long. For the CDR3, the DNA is TGTGCCAGCAGCTTACCTGGACTAGCGGGAGGGGAGACCCAGTACTTC. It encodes CASSLPGLAGGETQYF.

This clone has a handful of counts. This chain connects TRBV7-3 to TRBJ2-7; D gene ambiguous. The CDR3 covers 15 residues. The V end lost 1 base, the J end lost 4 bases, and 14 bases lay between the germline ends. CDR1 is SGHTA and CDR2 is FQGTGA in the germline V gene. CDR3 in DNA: TGTGCCAGCAGCTTAAGGGCCGGACCGGAGTACGAGCAGTACTTC. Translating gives CASSLRAGPEYEQYF.

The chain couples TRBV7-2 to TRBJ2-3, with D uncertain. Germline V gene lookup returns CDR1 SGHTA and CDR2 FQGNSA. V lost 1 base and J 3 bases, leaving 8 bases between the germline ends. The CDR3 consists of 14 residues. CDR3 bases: TGTGCCAGCAGCTTAGAGCCGTGGACAGATACGCAGTATTTT. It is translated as CASSLEPWTDTQYF.

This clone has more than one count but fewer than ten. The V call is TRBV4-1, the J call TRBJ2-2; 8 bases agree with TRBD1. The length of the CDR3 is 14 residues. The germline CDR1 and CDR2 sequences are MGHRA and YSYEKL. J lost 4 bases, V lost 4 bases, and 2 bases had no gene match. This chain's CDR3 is CASSLTGGTGELFF. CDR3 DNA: TGCGCCAGCAGCCTAACAGGGGGCACCGGGGAGCTGTTTTTT.

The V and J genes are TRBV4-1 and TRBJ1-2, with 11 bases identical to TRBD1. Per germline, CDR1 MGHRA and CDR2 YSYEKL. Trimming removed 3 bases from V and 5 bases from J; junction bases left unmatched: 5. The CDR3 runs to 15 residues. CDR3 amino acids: CASSQDGQGAYGYTF. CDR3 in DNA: TGCGCCAGCAGCCAGGACGGACAGGGGGCTTATGGCTACACCTTC.